The clone carrying this TCR beta chain was seen only a few times. Its target is not known. The source of the sample is a study of T cell responses to AZD1222 COVID-19 vaccine. Study conclusions and caveats: The CD4 TCRs associated with vaccination extended across spike and predominated at 160-218 and 743-854.

Here immunoSEQ multiplex PCR was the method, and the copy in TCRdb shows in-frame clones only, minus some. The sample has some 150,000 clones, roughly 90% seen once; the top ten hold more than 5%. J lost 7 bases, V lost 5 bases, and 5 bases had no gene match. CDR1 SGHVS and CDR2 FQNEAQ come from the germline V gene. The CDR3 has 14 residues. The rearrangement uses TRBV7-8 and TRBJ2-7; 13 bases align to TRBD2. The source was peripheral blood, collected on day 0 of AZD1222 vaccination. The receptor was isolated from an adult in good health. CDR3 sequence: CASSILAGGREQYF. CDR3 bases: TGTGCCAGCAGCATACTAGCGGGAGGGAGAGAGCAGTACTTC.